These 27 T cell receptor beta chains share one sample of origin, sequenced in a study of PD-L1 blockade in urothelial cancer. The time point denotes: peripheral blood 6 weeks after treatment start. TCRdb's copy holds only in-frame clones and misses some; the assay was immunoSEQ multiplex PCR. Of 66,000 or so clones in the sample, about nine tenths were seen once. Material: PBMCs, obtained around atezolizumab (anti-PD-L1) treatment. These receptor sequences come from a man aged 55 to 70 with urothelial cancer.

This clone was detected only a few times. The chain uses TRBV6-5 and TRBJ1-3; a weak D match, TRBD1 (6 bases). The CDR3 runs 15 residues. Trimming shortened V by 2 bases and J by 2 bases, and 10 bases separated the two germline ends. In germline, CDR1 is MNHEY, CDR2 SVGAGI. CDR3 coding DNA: TGTGCCAGCAGTTACGGGGGGGCTACTGGAAACACCATATATTTT. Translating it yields CASSYGGATGNTIYF.

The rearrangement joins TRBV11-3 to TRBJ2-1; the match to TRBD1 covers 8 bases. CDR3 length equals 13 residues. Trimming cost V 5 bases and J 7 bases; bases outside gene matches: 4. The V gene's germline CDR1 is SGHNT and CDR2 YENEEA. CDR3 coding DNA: TGTGCCAGCAGCAAGGACAGGGTGAATGAGCAGTTCTTC. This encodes CASSKDRVNEQFF.

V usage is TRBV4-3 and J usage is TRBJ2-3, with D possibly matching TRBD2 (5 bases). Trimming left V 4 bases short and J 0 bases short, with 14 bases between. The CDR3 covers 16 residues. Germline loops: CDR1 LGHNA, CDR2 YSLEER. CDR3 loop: CASSPRGAASTDTQYF. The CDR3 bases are TGCGCCAGCAGCCCCAGAGGAGCGGCTAGCACAGATACGCAGTATTTT.

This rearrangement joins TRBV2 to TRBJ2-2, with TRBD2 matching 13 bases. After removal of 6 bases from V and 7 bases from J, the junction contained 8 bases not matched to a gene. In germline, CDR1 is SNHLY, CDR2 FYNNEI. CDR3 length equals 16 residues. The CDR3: CASRGTSGIRGGELFF. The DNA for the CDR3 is TGTGCCAGCAGGGGGACTAGCGGGATTAGGGGCGGGGAGCTGTTTTTT.

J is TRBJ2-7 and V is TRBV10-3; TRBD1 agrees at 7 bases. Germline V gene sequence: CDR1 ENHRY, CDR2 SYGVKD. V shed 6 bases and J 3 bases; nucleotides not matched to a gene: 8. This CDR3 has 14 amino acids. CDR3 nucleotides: TGTGCCATCAGCTTACAGGGGCCTCACTACGAGCAGTACTTC. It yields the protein CAISLQGPHYEQYF.

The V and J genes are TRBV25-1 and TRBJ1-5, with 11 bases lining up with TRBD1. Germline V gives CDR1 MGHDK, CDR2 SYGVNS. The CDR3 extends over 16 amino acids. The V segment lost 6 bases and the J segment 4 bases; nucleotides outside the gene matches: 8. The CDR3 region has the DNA TGTGCCAGCAGGGGCACCGGGACAGGGGGTAATCAGCCCCAGCATTTT. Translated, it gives CASRGTGTGGNQPQHF.

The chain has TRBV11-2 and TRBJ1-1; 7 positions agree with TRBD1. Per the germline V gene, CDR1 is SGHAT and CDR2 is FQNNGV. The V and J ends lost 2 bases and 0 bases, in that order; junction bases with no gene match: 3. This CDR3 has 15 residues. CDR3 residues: CASSLRGPMNTEAFF. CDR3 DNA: TGTGCCAGCAGCTTAAGGGGGCCGATGAACACTGAAGCTTTCTTT.

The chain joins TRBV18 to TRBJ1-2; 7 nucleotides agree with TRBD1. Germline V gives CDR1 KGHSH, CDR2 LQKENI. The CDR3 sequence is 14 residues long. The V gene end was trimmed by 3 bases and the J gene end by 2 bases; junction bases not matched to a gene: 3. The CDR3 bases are TGTGCCAGCTCACCGGCGGGACAGAACTATGGCTACACCTTC. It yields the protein CASSPAGQNYGYTF. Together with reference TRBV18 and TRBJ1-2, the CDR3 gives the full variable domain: NAGVMQNPRHLVRRRGQEARLRCSPMKGHSHVYWYRQLPEEGLKFMVYLQKENIIDESGMPKERFSAEFPKEGPSILRIQQVVRGDSAAYFCASSPAGQNYGYTFGSGTRLTVV.

This CDR3 reads CASSRILGGPPGELFF. DNA for the CDR3: TGCGCCAGCAGCCGTATTCTGGGGGGGCCCCCCGGGGAGCTGTTTTTT. The rearrangement joins TRBV5-1 to TRBJ2-2; TRBD2 might be the D (7 bases). This CDR3 spans 16 amino acids. V was trimmed by 4 bases and J by 6 bases, leaving 19 bases between them. In germline, CDR1 is SGHRS, CDR2 YFSETQ.

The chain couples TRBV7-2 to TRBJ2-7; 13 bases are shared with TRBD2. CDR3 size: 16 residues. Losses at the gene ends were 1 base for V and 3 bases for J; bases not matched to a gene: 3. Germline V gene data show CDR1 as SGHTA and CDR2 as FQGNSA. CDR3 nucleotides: TGTGCCAGCAGCTTAGAAGGGACTAGCGGGGTCTACGAGCAGTACTTC. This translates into CASSLEGTSGVYEQYF.

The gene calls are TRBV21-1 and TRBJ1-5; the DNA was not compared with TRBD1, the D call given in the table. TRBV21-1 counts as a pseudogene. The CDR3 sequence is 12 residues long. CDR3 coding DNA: TGTGCCAGCACAGGGGCGAGTCAGCCCCAGCATTTT. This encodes CASTGASQPQHF.

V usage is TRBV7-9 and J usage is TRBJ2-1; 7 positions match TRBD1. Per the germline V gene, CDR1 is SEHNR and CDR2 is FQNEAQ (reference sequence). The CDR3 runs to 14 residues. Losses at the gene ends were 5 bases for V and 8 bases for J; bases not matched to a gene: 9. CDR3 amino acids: CASSPRTGVDEQFF. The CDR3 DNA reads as TGTGCCAGCAGCCCCCGAACAGGGGTTGATGAGCAGTTCTTC.

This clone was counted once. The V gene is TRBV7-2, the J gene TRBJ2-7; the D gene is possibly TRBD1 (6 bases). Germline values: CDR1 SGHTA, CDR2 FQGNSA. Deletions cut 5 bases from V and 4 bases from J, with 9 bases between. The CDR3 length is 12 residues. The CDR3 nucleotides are TGTGCCAGCAGCCCGACAGGTTACGAGCAGTACTTC. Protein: CASSPTGYEQYF.

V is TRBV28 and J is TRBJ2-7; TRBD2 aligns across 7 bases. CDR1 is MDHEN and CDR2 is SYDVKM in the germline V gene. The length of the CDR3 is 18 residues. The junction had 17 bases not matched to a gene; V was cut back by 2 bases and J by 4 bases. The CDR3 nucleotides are TGTGCCAGCAGTTTAGGGGGTTTAATGCGGCGGGAGTTGTACGAGCAGTACTTC. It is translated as CASSLGGLMRRELYEQYF.

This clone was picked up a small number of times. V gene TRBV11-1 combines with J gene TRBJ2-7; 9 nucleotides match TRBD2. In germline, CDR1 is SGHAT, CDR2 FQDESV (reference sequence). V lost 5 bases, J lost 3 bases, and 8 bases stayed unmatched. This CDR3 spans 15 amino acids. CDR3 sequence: CASSPSGGNGYEQYF. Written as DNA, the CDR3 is TGTGCCAGCAGCCCAAGCGGGGGGAATGGCTACGAGCAGTACTTC.

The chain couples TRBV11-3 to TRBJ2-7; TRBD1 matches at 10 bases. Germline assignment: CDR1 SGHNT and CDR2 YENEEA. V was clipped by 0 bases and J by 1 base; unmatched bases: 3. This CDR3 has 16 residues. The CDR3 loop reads CASSLERQGASYEQYF. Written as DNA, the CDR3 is TGTGCCAGCAGCTTAGAACGACAGGGGGCTTCCTACGAGCAGTACTTC.

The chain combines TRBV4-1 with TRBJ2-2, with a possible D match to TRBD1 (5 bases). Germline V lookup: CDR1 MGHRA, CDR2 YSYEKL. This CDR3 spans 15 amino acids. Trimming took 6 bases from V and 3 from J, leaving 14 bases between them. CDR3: CASRRADRDTGELFF. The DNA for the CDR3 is TGCGCCAGCAGACGGGCCGACAGAGACACCGGGGAGCTGTTTTTT.

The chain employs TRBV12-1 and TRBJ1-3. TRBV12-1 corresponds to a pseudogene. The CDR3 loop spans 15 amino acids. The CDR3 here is CASSGRDYSGNTIYF. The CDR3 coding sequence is TGTGCCAGCAGCGGCCGGGACTACTCTGGAAACACCATATATTTT.

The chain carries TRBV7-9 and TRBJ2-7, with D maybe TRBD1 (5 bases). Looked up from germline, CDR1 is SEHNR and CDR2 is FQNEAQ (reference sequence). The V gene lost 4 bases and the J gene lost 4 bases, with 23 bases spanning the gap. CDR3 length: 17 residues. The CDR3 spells CASSWTLWGFMKYEQYF. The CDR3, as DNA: TGTGCCAGCAGCTGGACACTTTGGGGTTTTATGAAGTACGAGCAGTACTTC.

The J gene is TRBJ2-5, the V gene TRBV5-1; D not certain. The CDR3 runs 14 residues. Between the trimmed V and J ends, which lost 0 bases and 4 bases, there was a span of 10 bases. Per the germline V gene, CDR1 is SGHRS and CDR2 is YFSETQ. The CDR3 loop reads CASSLGSVGETQYF. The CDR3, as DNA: TGCGCCAGCAGCTTGGGTAGTGTTGGAGAGACCCAGTACTTC.

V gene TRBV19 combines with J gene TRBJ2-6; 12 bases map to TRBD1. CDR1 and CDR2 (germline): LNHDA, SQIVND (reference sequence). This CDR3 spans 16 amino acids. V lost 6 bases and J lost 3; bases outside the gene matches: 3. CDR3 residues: CASSRDRGLGANVLTF. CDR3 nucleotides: TGTGCCAGTAGCCGGGACAGGGGGCTTGGGGCCAACGTCCTGACTTTC.

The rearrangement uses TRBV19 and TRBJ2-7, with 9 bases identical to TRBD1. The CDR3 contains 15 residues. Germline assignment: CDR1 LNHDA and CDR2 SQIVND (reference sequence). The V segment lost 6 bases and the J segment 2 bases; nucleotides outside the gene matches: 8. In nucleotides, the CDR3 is TGTGCCAGTAGGAGGGTGTGGGACAGGGCCTACGAGCAGTACTTC. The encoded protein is CASRRVWDRAYEQYF.

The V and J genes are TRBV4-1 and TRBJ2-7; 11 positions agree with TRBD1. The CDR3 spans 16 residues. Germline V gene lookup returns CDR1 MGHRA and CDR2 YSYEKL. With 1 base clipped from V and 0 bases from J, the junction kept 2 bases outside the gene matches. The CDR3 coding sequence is TGCGCCAGCAGCCAAGGCGGGACAGGGGGCTCCTACGAGCAGTACTTC. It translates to CASSQGGTGGSYEQYF.

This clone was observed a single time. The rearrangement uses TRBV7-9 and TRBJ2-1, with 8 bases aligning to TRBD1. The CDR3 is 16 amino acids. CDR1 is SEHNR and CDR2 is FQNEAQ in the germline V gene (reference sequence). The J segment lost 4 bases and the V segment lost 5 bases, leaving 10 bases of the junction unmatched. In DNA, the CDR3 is TGTGCCAGCAGCGTGAGTCAGGGGGCCCGATACAATGAGCAGTTCTTC. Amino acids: CASSVSQGARYNEQFF.

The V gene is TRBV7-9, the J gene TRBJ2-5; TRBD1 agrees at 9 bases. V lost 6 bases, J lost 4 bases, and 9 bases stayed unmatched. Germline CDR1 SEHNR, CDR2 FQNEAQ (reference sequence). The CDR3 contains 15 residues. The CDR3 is CASREWTGAVETQYF. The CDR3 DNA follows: TGTGCCAGCAGGGAATGGACAGGGGCGGTAGAGACCCAGTACTTC.

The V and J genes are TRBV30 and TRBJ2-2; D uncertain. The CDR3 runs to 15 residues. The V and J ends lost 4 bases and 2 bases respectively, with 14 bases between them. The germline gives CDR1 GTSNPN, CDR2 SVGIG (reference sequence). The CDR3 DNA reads TGTGCCTGGACGTCTGGCGGCCTTAACACCGGGGAGCTGTTTTTT. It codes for CAWTSGGLNTGELFF.

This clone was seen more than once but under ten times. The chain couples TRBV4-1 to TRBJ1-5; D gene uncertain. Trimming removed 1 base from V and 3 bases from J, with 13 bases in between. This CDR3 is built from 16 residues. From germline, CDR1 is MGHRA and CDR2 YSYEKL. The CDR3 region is CASSQATARINQPQHF. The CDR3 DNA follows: TGCGCCAGCAGCCAAGCGACGGCGCGGATCAATCAGCCCCAGCATTTT.